The 5 T cell receptor beta chains below were found in one sample sequenced in a study of tumour-infiltrating T cells in Burkitt lymphoma. Profiling relied on immunoSEQ multiplex PCR, and the TCRdb table lists in-frame clones only, not all of them. The sample yields just under 4,500 clones, roughly 80% seen once. Material for sequencing was tumor tissue. These receptors were collected from a human donor with diffuse large B-cell lymphoma. Some clones in this sample may be carry-over from other donors' samples.

This clone turned up a few times. The V and J genes are TRBV28 and TRBJ1-4; D is perhaps TRBD1 (5 bases). V gave up 4 bases and J gave up 8 bases, with 17 bases separating them. In germline, CDR1 is MDHEN, CDR2 SYDVKM. This CDR3 spans 15 amino acids. CDR3 sequence reads: CASSSPRDSKEKLFF. For the CDR3, the DNA is TGTGCCAGCAGTTCCCCCCGGGACTCAAAAGAAAAACTGTTTTTT.

The genes are TRBV2 and TRBJ2-5, with a tentative D call TRBD2 (6 bases). Germline CDR1 SNHLY, CDR2 FYNNEI. This CDR3 is 14 amino acids long. V dropped 3 bases and J dropped 5 bases, with 13 bases sitting between them. CDR3 nucleotides: TGTGCCAGCAGTGACTCGCCCGGGGGTGAGACCCAGTACTTC. It specifies CASSDSPGGETQYF.

This clone has just one count. The chain combines TRBV7-3 with TRBJ2-3, with D maybe TRBD1 (6 bases). CDR1 and CDR2 from the germline V gene are SGHTA and FQGTGA. This CDR3 has 13 residues. Trimming removed 6 bases from V and 5 bases from J, with 12 bases in between. In DNA, the CDR3 is TGTGCCAGCAGGTCAGGGGACATAGATACGCAGTATTTT. Amino acid sequence: CASRSGDIDTQYF.

The rearrangement joins TRBV11-2 to TRBJ2-3, with 9 bases lining up with TRBD2. This CDR3 region has 18 residues. CDR1 and CDR2 (germline): SGHAT, FQNNGV. Trimming cost V 3 bases and J 5 bases; bases outside gene matches: 15. As DNA, the CDR3 is TGTGCCAGCAGCTTGGGTGTTGGGGCGGGAGCGGGGGGAGATACGCAGTATTTT. Its protein is CASSLGVGAGAGGDTQYF. Supplemented by reference TRBV11-2 and TRBJ2-3, the full variable domain reads EAGVAQSPRYKIIEKRQSVAFWCNPISGHATLYWYQQILGQGPKLLIQFQNNGVVDDSQLPKDRFSAERLKGVDSTLKIQPAKLEDSAVYLCASSLGVGAGAGGDTQYFGPGTRLTVL.

The chain employs TRBV7-6 and TRBJ2-7; D may match TRBD1 or TRBD2 (5 bases each). Trimming removed 4 bases from V and 3 bases from J, with 19 bases in between. This CDR3 is built from 16 residues. Germline CDR1 reads SGHVS; CDR2 reads FNYEAQ. In DNA form, the CDR3 reads TGTGCCAGCAGCTATTTGGGGGACGGGGCCCTCTACGAGCAGTACTTC. Its translation: CASSYLGDGALYEQYF.